This TCR beta chain comes out of a study of blood T cell repertoires in COVID-19. This table comes from immunoSEQ multiplex PCR, and its TCRdb copy is limited to in-frame clones, with some not included. The sample carries about 81,000 clones, 75% to 95% recorded once. Germline CDR1 SGHTA, CDR2 FQGNSA. The V and J ends lost 5 bases and 8 bases, in that order; junction bases with no gene match: 10. The CDR3 spans 14 residues. Sequenced: peripheral blood. This sequence joins TRBV7-2 and TRBJ1-2; 8 positions match TRBD1. The TCR comes from a woman aged 45-65 years in a cohort sampled during active COVID-19. The CDR3 nucleotides read TGTGCCAGCAGCCCTTCAGGGGGCAGCTGGGGCTACACCTTC. As protein: CASSPSGGSWGYTF.